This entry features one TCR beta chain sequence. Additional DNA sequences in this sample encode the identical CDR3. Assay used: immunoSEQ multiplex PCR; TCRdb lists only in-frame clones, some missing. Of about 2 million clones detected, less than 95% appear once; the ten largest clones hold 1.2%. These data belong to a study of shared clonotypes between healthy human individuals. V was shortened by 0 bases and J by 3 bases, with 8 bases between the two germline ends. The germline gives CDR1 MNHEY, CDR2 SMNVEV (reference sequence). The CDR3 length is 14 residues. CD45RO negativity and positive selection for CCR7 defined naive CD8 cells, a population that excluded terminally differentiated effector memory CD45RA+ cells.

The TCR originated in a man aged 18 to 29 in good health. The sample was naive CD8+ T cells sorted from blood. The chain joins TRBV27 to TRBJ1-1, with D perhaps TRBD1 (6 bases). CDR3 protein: CASSLSGGDTEAFF. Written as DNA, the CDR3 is TGTGCCAGCAGTTTATCAGGGGGAGACACTGAAGCTTTCTTT.